This paragraph covers one T cell receptor beta chain sequence. Participant-given clinical history determined each cohort assignment. Original handling: Amplifying reference gene primers gave estimates of nucleated cell counts. Sequencing used immunoSEQ multiplex PCR; TCRdb keeps in-frame clones, though not all of them. V, J and clone size are taken as reported in that table, and D and trimming were inferred from the DNA itself. The repertoire includes around 250,000 clones, roughly 86% of them detected once, and 2% to 2.5% sits in the top ten. The data were taken from a study of blood T cell repertoires in COVID-19. The clonotype comes from a woman in her fifties or sixties who had recovered from COVID-19. The sequenced sample consisted of PBMCs or T cells enriched from blood (not recorded which).

The CDR3 is CASSLSLAEYNEQFF. DNA for the CDR3: TGTGCCAGCAGCTTGTCCCTAGCGGAGTACAATGAGCAGTTCTTC. The rearrangement joins TRBV5-6 to TRBJ2-1; 7 bases agree with TRBD2. With V trimmed by 1 base and J by 4 bases, 5 bases remained unmatched. This CDR3 region has 15 residues. Germline CDR1 reads SGHDT; CDR2 reads YYEEEE.